This TCR beta chain was sequenced for a study of identical twins. The study, taken as a whole, reports: The study based its conclusions on cross-sectional statistical analysis and did not follow the same donors. While abundant cord blood beta clonotypes carried fewer insertions, memory repertoires showed no such pattern. Beta out-of-frame sequences showed weaker excess twin sharing. Models underpredicted monozygotic twin sharing of out-of-frame TCR alpha.

This clonotype occurred many times. The antigen remains undetermined. TCRdb passed the 5' RACE reads through MiXCR, listing each CDR3 protein once. The sample includes about 250,000 distinct CDR3 sequences, roughly 8.7% seen only once; the top ten take 2.5% to 3.5%. From germline, CDR1 is MNHNS and CDR2 SASEGT. V lost 7 bases, J lost 0 bases, and 9 bases lay in between. This CDR3 has 13 amino acids. These same data were also listed under a study on yellow fever vaccine responses in identical twins.

The sequenced material came from CD8+ T cells sorted from blood. The rearrangement links TRBV6-1 to TRBJ1-2; D is uncertain. The TCR originated in a woman between 18 and 29 years old in good health. This CDR3 reads CASKSDPNYGYTF. CDR3 nucleotides: TGTGCCAGCAAGTCCGATCCTAACTATGGCTACACCTTC.